Listed below are T cell receptor beta chains from one sample, sequenced in a study of low-dose radiotherapy and immunotherapy resistance in tumors. TCRdb analysed the reads with MiXCR anew, one entry per CDR3 protein. The data show tens of thousands of distinct CDR3 sequences, with around 20% seen just once and about 13% held by the top ten. Sequenced here: PBMCs, sampled after low-dose radiotherapy plus immunotherapy. The receptors were gathered from a female donor with ovarian cancer. CDR3s include the opening cysteine and the closing phenylalanine or tryptophan. The D gene is left open where the match is weak. The size entry is marked missing in some rows and otherwise reads once, few, many or a size class.

TRBJ1-5 | many | NA | TRBV12-3/TRBV12-4 | CASSFKGADYSNQPQHF | TGTGCCAGCAGTTTCAAGGGCGCGGATTATAGCAATCAGCCCCAGCATTTT
TRBJ2-1 | many | NA | TRBV20-1 | CSATNDVRNEQFF | TGCAGTGCTACCAATGACGTTCGAAATGAGCAGTTCTTC
TRBJ2-1 | many | TRBD2 | TRBV20-1 | CSAREASGRARNEQFF | TGCAGTGCCAGAGAGGCTAGCGGGAGGGCCCGGAATGAGCAGTTCTTC
TRBJ2-3 | many | NA | TRBV29-1 | CSVRRDTQYF | TGCAGCGTTCGCCGGGATACGCAGTATTTT
TRBJ2-6 | NA | TRBD2 | TRBV7-3 | CASSLSLAAGANVLTF | TGTGCCAGCAGCCTGAGCCTAGCGGCTGGGGCCAACGTCCTGACTTTC
TRBJ2-4 | many | TRBD1 | TRBV10-1 | CASSESRTGGSNIQYF | TGCGCCAGCAGTGAGTCCCGGACAGGGGGCTCAAACATTCAGTACTTC
TRBJ2-7 | many | NA | TRBV7-8 | CASSFFNYEQYF | TGTGCCAGCAGCTTTTTCAACTACGAGCAGTACTTC
TRBJ2-1 | many | NA | TRBV7-9 | CASSLVLRYNEQFF | TGTGCCAGCAGCTTAGTGCTAAGGTACAATGAGCAGTTCTTC
TRBJ1-1 | many | TRBD1 | TRBV7-8 | CASSFQGANTEAFF | TGTGCCAGCAGCTTCCAGGGGGCTAACACTGAAGCTTTCTTT
TRBJ2-1 | NA | NA | TRBV5-1 | CASSPSFGEQFF | TGCGCCAGCAGTCCCAGTTTCGGTGAGCAGTTCTTC
TRBJ1-1 | few | NA | TRBV3-1 | CASSQPGRGTEAFF | TGTGCCAGCAGCCAACCAGGGAGGGGTACTGAAGCTTTCTTT
TRBJ2-3 | many | NA | TRBV7-9 | CASSLDAAGPGVGTDTQYF | TGTGCCAGCAGCTTAGACGCCGCGGGGCCGGGCGTAGGCACAGATACGCAGTATTTT
TRBJ2-7 | many | TRBD2 | TRBV5-1 | CASSLGAGADEQYF | TGCGCCAGCAGCTTGGGAGCGGGAGCCGACGAGCAGTACTTC
TRBJ2-7 | many | TRBD2 | TRBV29-1 | CSARLAGVEQYF | TGCAGCGCCCGACTAGCGGGGGTTGAGCAGTACTTC
TRBJ1-2 | many | NA | TRBV10-3 | CAIRREGNYGYTF | TGTGCCATCAGGAGGGAAGGAAACTATGGCTACACCTTC
TRBJ1-2 | many | NA | TRBV7-2 | CASSFGGNNYGYTF | TGTGCCAGCAGCTTTGGCGGAAATAACTATGGCTACACCTTC
TRBJ2-1 | many | TRBD2 | TRBV20-1 | CSARSGRAGGNEQFF | TGCAGTGCTCGTAGCGGGAGGGCCGGAGGCAATGAGCAGTTCTTC
TRBJ2-5 | many | TRBD2 | TRBV28 | CASSQKRLAEQETQYF | TGTGCCAGCAGTCAGAAACGACTAGCGGAACAAGAGACCCAGTACTTC
TRBJ2-1 | many | NA | TRBV30 | CAWGGYNEQFF | TGTGCCTGGGGGGGCTACAATGAGCAGTTCTTC